This entry describes one T cell receptor (beta chain). Its antigen is as yet unknown. Using RNA template, CDR3s of TCR alpha and beta were amplified with iRepertoire arm-PCR. Using its own MiXCR run on the multiplex PCR reads, TCRdb lists one record per CDR3 protein. This table holds 400,000 or so distinct CDR3 sequences, around 38% found once. The sample is drawn from a study of glioma-infiltrating T cells. Study-level background: Blood libraries targeted about 4- to 11-fold coverage of about 900,000 T cells.

Findings of the study overall: Patients with low tissue-blood divergence carried a signature set of shared blood CDR3 motifs.

This clonotype originated in a human donor with low-grade glioma or glioblastoma, undergoing nonglioma brain surgery, or in good health (not recorded which). The sample was glioma tissue, nonneoplastic brain tissue, or PBMCs (not recorded which).

In nucleotides, the CDR3 is TGTGCCAGCAGTTTGAGAGGGTGGGTCTATGGCTACACCTTC. Translating gives CASSLRGWVYGYTF. The V gene is TRBV28, the J gene TRBJ1-2; D call uncertain. The CDR3 sequence is 14 residues long. The germline V gene encodes CDR1 MDHEN and CDR2 SYDVKM. V lost 3 bases, J lost 4 bases, and 12 bases lay in between.